This is a list of T cell receptor beta chains from one sample in a study of cytomegalovirus exposure and HLA in healthy donors. The assay was immunoSEQ multiplex PCR, and TCRdb's table has in-frame clones only and misses some. The repertoire has approximately 170,000 clones, around 78% of them found once; the top ten carry approximately 6.8%. The sequenced material came from PBMCs. The receptors here all came from a woman aged 40-49 years in good health and CMV-seropositive. Both conserved end residues are trimmed from each CDR3. Fields, in order: D gene, clone size, V gene, J gene, CDR3 protein. The D gene is left open where the match is weak. Clone size appears in some rows only: once, few, many, or a class for an expanded clone.

-	-	TRBV19	TRBJ2-3	ASSIEPTAITDTQY
TRBD1	-	TRBV27	TRBJ1-1	ASSNRQGTEAF
TRBD1	-	TRBV2	TRBJ2-7	ATGGQVDYEQY
-	-	TRBV7-9	TRBJ1-1	ASSFGRSGNTEAF
-	-	TRBV7-6	TRBJ1-3	ASSFSPTGSGNTIY
-	-	TRBV28	TRBJ2-2	ASSLWGTNTGELF
-	-	TRBV5-1	TRBJ2-6	ASSLEHTGIGSGANVLT
-	-	TRBV5-5	TRBJ1-1	ASSFDGRGAF
-	-	TRBV6-4	TRBJ1-5	ASSSPGYGNQPQH
TRBD2	few	TRBV6-6	TRBJ2-5	ASIGIGAGGGETQY
-	-	TRBV10-3	TRBJ2-3	ATMGDSTDTQY
-	-	TRBV7-9	TRBJ1-4	ASSQGGGSNEKLF